This T cell receptor (beta chain) was recorded in a study of OX40 agonist ivuxolimab in advanced cancers. Study context: Ivuxolimab, an agonist antibody against OX40 (CD134), was given to patients. Of the participants, over 30% had some prior anti-PD-1, anti-PD-L1 or anti-CTLA-4 therapy, which was allowed.

The CDR3 covers 15 residues. V shed 2 bases and J shed 0 bases, with 10 bases lying between them. The germline CDR1 and CDR2 sequences are MDHEN and SYDVKM. This clone was seen once. Measured with immunoSEQ multiplex PCR; TCRdb has only the in-frame clones, and not every one. The sample holds 130,000 or so clones, about nine tenths seen once. The V gene is TRBV28, the J gene TRBJ1-1; D gene uncertain. The source of this sequence is an adult with an advanced solid tumor such as melanoma, head and neck, liver or kidney cancer. Sample: CD4+ or CD8+ T cells sorted from blood, taken in a trial of the OX40 agonist ivuxolimab. The CDR3 region is CASSLGYSVNTEAFF. CDR3 nucleotide sequence: TGTGCCAGCAGTTTAGGCTACAGTGTGAACACTGAAGCTTTCTTT.